This TCR beta chain originates from a study of blood T cell repertoires in COVID-19. Overall study: Sources were T cells, B-cell-depleted T cells, or PBMCs; the material itself was cDNA or gDNA.

CDR3 length equals 15 residues. With V trimmed by 4 bases and J by 0 bases, 3 bases remained unmatched. The germline CDR1 and CDR2 sequences are SGHTA and FQGNSA. This clone has only a few counts. Repertoires were generated with immunoSEQ multiplex PCR, while TCRdb's copy carries only in-frame clones and drops some. This sample carries about 120,000 clones, about 80% of them seen once, and the ten largest clones take roughly 7%. This chain connects TRBV7-2 to TRBJ1-2; 9 nucleotides line up with TRBD1. Sequences were obtained from peripheral blood. The receptor comes from a man in his 70s with active or convalescent COVID-19. CDR3 residues: CASSSDRGSNYGYTF. The DNA for the CDR3 is TGTGCCAGCAGCTCTGACAGGGGGTCTAACTATGGCTACACCTTC.